The 12 T cell receptor beta chains given below trace back to one sample, sequenced in a study of T-cell reconstitution after alpha-beta-depleted transplantation in children. Unique molecular identifiers were incorporated when the TCRbeta library was constructed. TCRdb analysed the PCR reads with MiXCR anew, one entry per CDR3 protein. Of about 230,000 distinct CDR3 sequences in the sample, around 8.9% are singletons; the top ten hold about 4.9%. Source: PBMCs from the stem cell graft donor, taken from the stem cell graft. These receptors were taken from a human donor who donated a stem cell graft to a child with SCID.

In its sample, this clonotype was seen many times. The rearrangement links TRBV7-9 to TRBJ1-3; D remains unclear. V lost 0 bases and J 6 bases, leaving 9 bases between the germline ends. Germline V gene data show CDR1 as SEHNR and CDR2 as FQNEAQ (reference sequence). The CDR3 is 14 amino acids. CDR3 nucleotide sequence: TGTGCCAGCAGCTTAGCCAGGTCCACAAACACCATATATTTT. This gives the protein CASSLARSTNTIYF.

Many counts were recorded for this clonotype. The chain combines TRBV5-5 with TRBJ1-1; no clear D. This CDR3 is built from 12 residues. Germline V gene lookup returns CDR1 SGHKS and CDR2 YYEKEE (reference sequence). V was cut by 6 bases and J by 7 bases, with 13 bases left in between. The CDR3 sequence: CASTLSLGEAFF. The CDR3 coding sequence is TGTGCCAGCACTCTCTCGTTGGGTGAAGCTTTCTTT.

This clonotype has a count of ten or more. The chain links TRBV5-1 to TRBJ2-3; D may match TRBD1 or TRBD2 (5 bases each). V lost 1 base and J lost 2, with 17 bases in between. The CDR3 runs 17 residues. Per the germline V gene, CDR1 is SGHRS and CDR2 is YFSETQ. The CDR3 here is CASSLRRGRTVTDTQYF. The DNA for the CDR3 is TGCGCCAGCAGCTTGAGAAGGGGACGGACGGTCACAGATACGCAGTATTTT.

Worth noting for this clonotype: A much larger clone is a single base away; this may be a read error. The DNA for the CDR3 is TGTGCCAGCAGCTTATGGACAGCCGCCAACTATGGCGACACCTTC. Translating gives CASSLWTAANYGDTF. The chain is built from TRBV7-8 and TRBJ1-2; D perhaps matches TRBD1 (6 bases). CDR3 size: 15 residues. Per the germline V gene, CDR1 is SGHVS and CDR2 is FQNEAQ.

This clonotype occurred many times. The CDR3 DNA is TGTGCCAGCAGCTACAACAGGGGGACAGGAGATACGCAGTATTTT. Protein product: CASSYNRGTGDTQYF. This sequence joins TRBV7-2 and TRBJ2-3; the match to TRBD1 covers 8 bases. The CDR3 is made up of 15 amino acids. Germline CDR1 reads SGHTA; CDR2 reads FQGNSA. The junction had 8 bases not matched to a gene; V was cut back by 4 bases and J by 5 bases.

This clonotype appeared many times. The chain is built from TRBV7-8 and TRBJ2-3, with a possible D match to TRBD1 (5 bases). V gave up 8 bases and J gave up 4 bases, with 22 bases separating them. The CDR3 covers 16 residues. In germline, CDR1 is SGHVS, CDR2 FQNEAQ. The CDR3 loop is CASGSPPYWTPDTQYF. CDR3 DNA: TGTGCCAGCGGATCCCCGCCCTATTGGACACCAGATACGCAGTATTTT.

This clonotype was observed many times. The chain recombines TRBV20-1 with TRBJ2-1; perhaps TRBD1 as D (6 bases). The germline V and J ends were trimmed by 0 bases and 6 bases, with 18 bases remaining between them. The CDR3 is 16 amino acids. In germline, CDR1 is DFQATT, CDR2 SNEGSKA (reference sequence). CDR3 protein: CSARDLWQGLLNEQFF. CDR3 nucleotides: TGCAGTGCTAGAGATCTCTGGCAGGGGTTGCTCAATGAGCAGTTCTTC.

At least ten counts were recorded for this clonotype. This chain joins TRBV7-2 and TRBJ1-5; TRBD1 aligns across 8 bases. CDR3 length equals 17 residues. Germline V gene lookup returns CDR1 SGHTA and CDR2 FQGNSA. Losses at the gene ends were 6 bases for V and 3 bases for J; bases not matched to a gene: 13. Here the CDR3 reads CASSFAGGQATNQPQHF. Written as DNA, the CDR3 is TGTGCCAGCAGTTTTGCCGGGGGACAGGCGACCAATCAGCCCCAGCATTTT. Complete variable domain (other parts from reference TRBV7-2 and TRBJ1-5): GAGVSQSPSNKVTEKGKDVELRCDPISGHTALYWYRQSLGQGLEFLIYFQGNSAPDKSGLPSDRFSAERTGGSVSTLTIQRTQQEDSAVYLCASSFAGGQATNQPQHFGDGTRLSIL.

Many counts were recorded for this clonotype. V gene TRBV5-1 combines with J gene TRBJ2-2, with TRBD2 as a possible D gene (5 bases). The germline V gene has CDR1 SGHRS and CDR2 YFSETQ. V shed 4 bases and J shed 3 bases, with 16 bases lying between them. This CDR3 is 16 amino acids long. The chain's CDR3 is CASSLRGTLYTGELFF. In DNA form, the CDR3 reads TGCGCCAGCAGCCTCCGGGGAACCCTTTACACCGGGGAGCTGTTTTTT.

This clonotype occurred many times. This rearrangement joins TRBV6-8 to TRBJ2-7; TRBD1 matches 8 bases. Germline CDR1 is MNHGY and CDR2 is SAAAGT. The CDR3 has 14 residues. V was pared by 6 bases and J by 3 bases, with 7 bases of the junction left unmatched. The CDR3 sequence: CASRPGTGVYEQYF. CDR3 sequence (DNA): TGTGCCAGCAGACCCGGGACAGGAGTCTACGAGCAGTACTTC.

On this clonotype: A clone one base away is much larger, so this may be a read error. The genes are TRBV15 and TRBJ1-6, with a tentative D call TRBD1 (6 bases). Germline V gene data show CDR1 as LNHNV and CDR2 as YYDKDF (reference sequence). The V and J ends lost 6 bases and 10 bases respectively, with 19 bases between them. This CDR3 is 15 amino acids long. This CDR3 reads CATSTGQGLGSPLHF. CDR3 sequence (DNA): TGTGCCACCAGTACAGGGCAGGGACTCGGCTCACCCCTCCACTTT.

This clonotype was seen ten or more times. The chain combines TRBV7-2 with TRBJ2-1; no clear D gene. Trimming removed 3 bases from V and 6 bases from J, with 9 bases in between. CDR3 size: 13 residues. Germline CDR1 SGHTA, CDR2 FQGNSA. The CDR3 region has the DNA TGTGCCAGCAGCTTGGAGTCCCGCAATGAGCAGTTCTTC. Protein sequence: CASSLESRNEQFF. The variable domain in full, with the rest retrieved from reference TRBV7-2 and TRBJ2-1, is GAGVSQSPSNKVTEKGKDVELRCDPISGHTALYWYRQSLGQGLEFLIYFQGNSAPDKSGLPSDRFSAERTGGSVSTLTIQRTQQEDSAVYLCASSLESRNEQFFGPGTRLTVL.